A single sample is the source of the 2 T cell receptor beta chains below, sequenced in a study of T cell changes during pregnancy in multiple sclerosis. Using immunoSEQ multiplex PCR, the repertoire was profiled, and TCRdb retains in-frame clones only, with some absent. The sample lists more than 40,000 clones; 80% to 90% were seen once. The sequencing used CD4+ T cells from peripheral blood mononuclear cells, collected in the first trimester of pregnancy. The receptors here all came from a female donor with multiple sclerosis, enrolled in a pregnancy study.

This chain joins TRBV18 and TRBJ2-3, with D unclear. The V end lost 2 bases, the J end lost 5 bases, and 11 bases lay between the germline ends. This CDR3 has 14 amino acids. Germline CDR1 and CDR2: KGHSH and LQKENI. The CDR3 is CASSPSSPGDTQYF. The CDR3 DNA sequence: TGTGCCAGCTCACCAAGTTCGCCAGGAGATACGCAGTATTTT.

This rearrangement joins TRBV18 to TRBJ1-5, with a weak D call TRBD1 (5 bases). In germline, CDR1 is KGHSH, CDR2 LQKENI. The CDR3 spans 13 residues. V shed 6 bases and J shed 3 bases, with 9 bases lying between them. CDR3 region: CASSGTFNQPQHF. In DNA, the CDR3 is TGTGCCAGCTCCGGGACTTTCAATCAGCCCCAGCATTTT.